This TCR beta chain was sequenced during a study of blood T cell repertoires in COVID-19. Study details: Samples taken during acute and convalescent COVID-19 were collected in the United States, Italy and Spain.

The data were produced by immunoSEQ multiplex PCR, yet TCRdb's version contains in-frame clones alone and is incomplete. The sample includes 90,000 to 120,000 clones, 90% to 95% of them seen just once. Germline CDR1 is MNHEY and CDR2 is SVGEGT. V shed 6 bases and J 5 bases; nucleotides not matched to a gene: 11. The CDR3 is 16 residues long. The sequenced sample was peripheral blood. The rearrangement joins TRBV6-2 or TRBV6-3 to TRBJ2-5, with 11 positions matching TRBD1. The TCR was taken from a woman aged 30 to 39 with acute or convalescent COVID-19. The CDR3 DNA is TGTGCCAGCAGCCCGGGACAGGGGGTTTTCGGGGAGACCCAGTACTTC. Its protein product is CASSPGQGVFGETQYF.